This is a list of T cell receptor beta chains from one sample in a study of graft-versus-host responses after intestinal transplantation. Some clones are missing from TCRdb's copy, which holds only in-frame ones; the method was immunoSEQ multiplex PCR. Seen here are about 40,000 clones, approximately 95% observed once, and the top ten hold more than 0.45%. These TCRs' antigens remain unknown. This specimen consisted of unstimulated CD8+ T cells sorted from spleen or lymph node cells, obtained before transplant. These receptors were obtained from a human donor who was the organ donor for an intestinal transplant. CDR3s include the opening cysteine and the closing phenylalanine or tryptophan. Fields, in order: D gene, CDR3 length, J gene, V gene, clone size, CDR3 protein, CDR3 DNA. A D gene is named only where the DNA matches it firmly. The listing skips clone size in some rows; elsewhere it reads once, few, many or a size class.

>-|15|TRBJ2-2|TRBV28|once
CASSLGGDFTGELFF
TGTGCCAGCAGTTTAGGCGGGGACTTCACCGGGGAGCTGTTTTTT
>-|18|TRBJ2-5|TRBV19|-
CASSIVGWSGHSQETQYF
TGTGCCAGTAGTATAGTAGGCTGGAGCGGGCACAGCCAAGAGACCCAGTACTTC
>-|14|TRBJ1-5|TRBV11-1|-
CASRESSADQPQHF
TGTGCCAGCAGAGAGAGCTCGGCGGATCAGCCCCAGCATTTT
>TRBD1|15|TRBJ2-7|TRBV7-9|-
CASSLSGTGHYEQYF
TGTGCCAGCAGCTTATCCGGGACAGGACACTACGAGCAGTACTTC
>TRBD1|15|TRBJ1-2|TRBV10-3|-
CAITDGTGGGYGYTF
TGTGCCATCACCGACGGGACAGGGGGCGGCTATGGCTACACCTTC
>-|13|TRBJ1-1|TRBV4-1|-
CASSGNMNTEAFF
TGCGCCAGCAGTGGAAATATGAACACTGAAGCTTTCTTT
>-|16|TRBJ2-4|TRBV15|-
CATSGNRAWFENIQYF
TGTGCCACCAGCGGAAACAGGGCTTGGTTCGAAAACATTCAGTACTTC
>TRBD2|13|TRBJ2-7|TRBV7-9|-
CASSSGTSHEQYF
TGTGCCAGCAGCTCCGGGACTAGCCACGAGCAGTACTTC
>TRBD2|14|TRBJ2-5|TRBV7-6|-
CASSSGGGPETQYF
TGTGCCAGCAGCTCGGGAGGGGGGCCAGAGACCCAGTACTTC
>-|18|TRBJ1-2|TRBV6-1|-
CANSEAQGTGRFNYGYTF
TGTGCCAACAGTGAAGCGCAAGGAACTGGACGGTTTAACTATGGCTACACCTTC
>-|13|TRBJ2-1|TRBV11-3|-
CASSYTAGDEQFF
TGTGCCAGCAGCTACACAGCAGGGGATGAGCAGTTCTTC
>TRBD2|15|TRBJ2-5|TRBV7-8|-
CATARGLAGRETQYF
TGTGCCACCGCCCGGGGACTAGCGGGGAGAGAGACCCAGTACTTC
>-|13|TRBJ2-1|TRBV6-6|-
CASQPDPRDEQFF
TGTGCCAGCCAACCGGACCCCCGGGATGAGCAGTTCTTC
>-|13|TRBJ1-1|TRBV14|once
CASSQVHGAEAFF
TGTGCCAGCAGCCAAGTTCATGGGGCCGAAGCTTTCTTT
>-|11|TRBJ2-1|TRBV10-2|-
CASKWANEQFF
TGCGCCAGCAAGTGGGCGAATGAGCAGTTCTTC
>TRBD2|14|TRBJ2-7|TRBV6-6|-
CASSLPGGTYEQYF
TGTGCCAGCAGTTTACCGGGGGGAACCTACGAGCAGTACTTC
>-|13|TRBJ1-1|TRBV6-6|-
CASRGTQNTEAFF
TGTGCCAGCCGGGGGACACAAAACACTGAAGCTTTCTTT
>TRBD1|16|TRBJ1-2|TRBV5-4|-
CASSHDPGQPFYGYTF
TGTGCCAGCAGCCACGACCCGGGACAGCCTTTCTATGGCTACACCTTC
>TRBD1|16|TRBJ1-5|TRBV7-8|-
CASSWSTGGPSQPQHF
TGTGCCAGCAGCTGGTCTACAGGGGGACCGAGTCAGCCCCAGCATTTT
>-|13|TRBJ2-3|TRBV6-5|-
CASSSRVTDTQYF
TGTGCCAGCAGTTCCCGGGTGACAGATACGCAGTATTTT
>TRBD2|15|TRBJ2-3|TRBV2|-
CASSEIGGALDTQYF
TGTGCCAGCAGTGAAATCGGGGGGGCCCTAGATACGCAGTATTTT
>TRBD1|16|TRBJ1-1|TRBV11-2|-
CASSLEEGQRNTEAFF
TGTGCCAGCAGCTTAGAAGAGGGACAGAGGAACACTGAAGCTTTCTTT
>TRBD1|16|TRBJ1-1|TRBV2|-
CASRRQGVGKYTEAFF
TGTGCCAGCAGACGACAGGGGGTAGGGAAGTACACTGAAGCTTTCTTT
>TRBD1|14|TRBJ1-2|TRBV7-3|few
CASSDTGTGVGYTF
TGTGCCAGCAGCGATACGGGGACAGGGGTAGGCTACACCTTC
>-|12|TRBJ1-2|TRBV6-1|-
CASSDGKPGYTF
TGTGCCAGCAGTGATGGCAAGCCTGGCTACACCTTC
>TRBD1|14|TRBJ2-1|TRBV27|-
CASSLYRGGNEQFF
TGTGCCAGCAGTTTATACAGGGGTGGCAATGAGCAGTTCTTC
>-|16|TRBJ1-2|TRBV13|-
CASSQGTDLANYGYTF
TGTGCCAGCAGCCAGGGGACCGACTTAGCTAACTATGGCTACACCTTC
>-|14|TRBJ2-7|TRBV5-5|-
CASSLWGRLDEQYF
TGTGCCAGCAGCTTGTGGGGTCGGCTCGACGAGCAGTACTTC
>-|13|TRBJ2-7|TRBV9|-
CASGSGTPYEQYF
TGTGCCAGCGGTTCCGGGACACCCTACGAGCAGTACTTC
>-|15|TRBJ1-4|TRBV5-8|-
CASSFGRGNNEKLFF
TGTGCCAGCAGCTTCGGTCGGGGGAATAATGAAAAACTGTTTTTT
>TRBD1|14|TRBJ2-7|TRBV5-4|-
CASSSWDSTYEQYF
TGTGCCAGCAGCTCCTGGGACAGTACCTACGAGCAGTACTTC
>-|13|TRBJ1-1|TRBV27|-
CASSWDGNTEAFF
TGTGCCAGCAGTTGGGACGGAAACACTGAAGCTTTCTTT
>-|14|TRBJ2-1|TRBV9|-
CASNPTDSYNEQFF
TGTGCCAGCAACCCCACGGACAGCTACAATGAGCAGTTCTTC